The entry below describes one T cell receptor beta chain. Its matching antigen is unknown. Each donor provided at least one pre-ART PBMC sample and at least two post-ART PBMC samples. The V and J ends lost 6 bases and 2 bases, in that order; junction bases with no gene match: 10. This CDR3 region has 16 residues. Germline CDR1 and CDR2: LNHDA and SQIVND (reference sequence). These data belong to a study of long-term antiretroviral therapy in people with HIV. Study observations and caveats: Subsequent to ART, diversity was augmented yet persisted below that of transplant donor controls. All time points showed a repertoire dominated by clones expanded before ART.

Run at survey level, the immunoSEQ assay was version v3.0. Sequencing had a target that covered roughly 40,000-50,000 T-cell genomes per sample. Here immunoSEQ multiplex PCR was the method, and the copy in TCRdb shows in-frame clones only, minus some. The sample records 20,000 to 30,000 clones, 82% being singletons. The sample in question was unsorted PBMCs, obtained 1.1 years before starting antiretroviral therapy. The V and J genes are TRBV19 and TRBJ2-1, with 7 bases lining up with TRBD1. This clonotype was obtained from a woman in her thirties with HIV. The CDR3 sequence: CASSPPGQLTYNEQFF. The CDR3 DNA sequence: TGTGCCAGTAGCCCACCGGGACAGCTAACCTACAATGAGCAGTTCTTC.